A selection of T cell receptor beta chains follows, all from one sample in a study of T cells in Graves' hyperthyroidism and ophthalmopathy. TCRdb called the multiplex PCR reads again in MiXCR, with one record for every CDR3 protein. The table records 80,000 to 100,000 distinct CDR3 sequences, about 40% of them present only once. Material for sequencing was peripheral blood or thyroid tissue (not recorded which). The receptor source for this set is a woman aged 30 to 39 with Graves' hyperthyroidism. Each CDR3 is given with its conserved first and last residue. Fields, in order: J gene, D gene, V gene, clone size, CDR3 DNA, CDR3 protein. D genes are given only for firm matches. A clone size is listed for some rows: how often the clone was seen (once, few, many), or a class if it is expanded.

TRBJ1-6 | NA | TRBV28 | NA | TGTGCCAGCAGTCCACCCTTGGACATATTCAGTAGTTCACCCCTCCACTTT | CASSPPLDIFSSSPLHF
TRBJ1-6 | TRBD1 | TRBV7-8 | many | TGTGCCAGCAGCTTAAGGACAGGGGGTTATTCACCCCTCCACTTT | CASSLRTGGYSPLHF
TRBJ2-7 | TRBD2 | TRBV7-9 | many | TGTGCCAGCAGCTTAGTGGCTAGCGGGAGAAACTACGAGCAGTACTTC | CASSLVASGRNYEQYF
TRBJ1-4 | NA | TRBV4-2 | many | TGTGCCAGCAGCCAGTTGGGGGTAGACGGAAAACTGTTTTTT | CASSQLGVDGKLFF
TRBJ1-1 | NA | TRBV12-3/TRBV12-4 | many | TGTGCCAGCAGCCCCGGATCCGGGGCGAACACTGAAGCTTTCTTT | CASSPGSGANTEAFF
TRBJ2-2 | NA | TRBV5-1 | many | TGCGCCAGCAGCTTGAACACAGGGTCTACCTGGTTCACCGGGGAGCTGTTTTTT | CASSLNTGSTWFTGELFF
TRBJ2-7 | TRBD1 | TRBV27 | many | TGTGCCAGCAGCTTACAGGGGGCCTACGAGCAGTACTTC | CASSLQGAYEQYF
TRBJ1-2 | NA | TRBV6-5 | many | TGTGCCAGCAGTGAAACCCCAGACGGCTATGGCTACACCTTC | CASSETPDGYGYTF
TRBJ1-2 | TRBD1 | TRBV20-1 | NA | TGCAGTGCTGATCCCGGGACAGGGACCGGCTACACCTTC | CSADPGTGTGYTF
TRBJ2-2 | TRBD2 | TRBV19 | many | TGTGCCAGTAGTACATTAGCGGGAGAGACCGGGGAGCTGTTTTTT | CASSTLAGETGELFF
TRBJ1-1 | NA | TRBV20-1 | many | TGCAGTGCTTACCCTGGTTTGGGGGGCGGGATGAACACTGAAGCTTTCTTT | CSAYPGLGGGMNTEAFF
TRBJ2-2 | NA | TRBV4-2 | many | TGTGCCAGCAGCGACTCCAAGGGGGAGCTGTTTTTT | CASSDSKGELFF
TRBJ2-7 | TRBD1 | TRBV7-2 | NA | TGTGCCAGCAGCTCGGGGACAGGGGTTCGTTACGAGCAGTACTTC | CASSSGTGVRYEQYF
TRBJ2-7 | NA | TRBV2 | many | TGTGCCAGCAAGCTGGAACCTTTCTACGAGCAGTACTTC | CASKLEPFYEQYF
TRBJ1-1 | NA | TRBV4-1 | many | TGCGCCAGCAGCCACAGGGGCACTGAAGCTTTCTTT | CASSHRGTEAFF
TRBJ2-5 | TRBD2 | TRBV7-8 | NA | TGTGCCAGCAGCTTAAACCCTATAGCGGGCGGGAGGGAGACCCAGTACTTC | CASSLNPIAGGRETQYF
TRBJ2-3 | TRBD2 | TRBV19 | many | TGTGCCAGTAGTTCTGCGCCGGCGGGAGACACAGATACGCAGTATTTT | CASSSAPAGDTDTQYF
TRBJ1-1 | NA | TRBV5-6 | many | TGTGCCAGCAGCCCCGGTCCAGGGTACCCTGAAGCTTTCTTT | CASSPGPGYPEAFF
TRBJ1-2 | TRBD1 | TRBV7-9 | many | TGTGCCAGCAGCTTAGGGGACAGGATCCATGGCTACACCTTC | CASSLGDRIHGYTF
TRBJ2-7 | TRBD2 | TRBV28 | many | TGTGCCAGCTGGCCAGCGGGAGGGTACGAGCAGTACTTC | CASWPAGGYEQYF
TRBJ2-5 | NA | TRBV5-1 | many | TGCGCCAGCAGCTTGGAGGACGGCCTGCACGGGGAGACCCAGTACTTC | CASSLEDGLHGETQYF
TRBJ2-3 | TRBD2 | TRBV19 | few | TGTGCCAGTTCGAGGGGACCTTTTGGGGGGGACACAGATACGCAGTATTTT | CASSRGPFGGDTDTQYF
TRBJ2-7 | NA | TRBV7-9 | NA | TGTGCCAGCAGCTCCCCGGGAGTTCTGCACGAGCAGTACTTC | CASSSPGVLHEQYF
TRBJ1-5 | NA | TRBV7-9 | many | TGTGCCAGCAGTTCGTATCAGCCCCAGCATTTT | CASSSYQPQHF
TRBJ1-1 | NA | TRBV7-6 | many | TGTGCCAGCAGCTTAGACAGGAACACTGAAGCTTTCTTT | CASSLDRNTEAFF
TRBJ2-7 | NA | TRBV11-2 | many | TGTGCCAGCAGCTTCGTGGCGGCAAAGGGCACCTCCTACGAGCAGTACTTC | CASSFVAAKGTSYEQYF
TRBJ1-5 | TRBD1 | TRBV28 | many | TGTGCCAGCAGAACCGGGACAGGGCTGTATAGCAATCAGCCCCAGCATTTT | CASRTGTGLYSNQPQHF
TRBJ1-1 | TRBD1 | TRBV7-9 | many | TGTGCCAGCAGCTTCCAGACAGGGGTGAACACTGAAGCTTTCTTT | CASSFQTGVNTEAFF
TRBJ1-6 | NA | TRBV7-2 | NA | TGTGCCAGCAGTTGGCCGGGCGGCTATAATTCACCCCTCCACTTT | CASSWPGGYNSPLHF
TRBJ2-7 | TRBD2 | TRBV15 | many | TGTGCCACCAGCAGAGATAGAGGACTAGCTTCCGCCCACGAGCAGTACTTC | CATSRDRGLASAHEQYF
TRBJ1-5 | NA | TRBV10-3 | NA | TGTGCCACGACAGGCCGGAGGAGGCAGCCCCAGCATTTT | CATTGRRRQPQHF
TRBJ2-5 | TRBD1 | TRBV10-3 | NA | TGTGCCACCAAGGGACAGGGTGAGACCCAGTACTTC | CATKGQGETQYF
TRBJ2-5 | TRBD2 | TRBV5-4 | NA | TGTGCCAGCAGCCAAGGTGGACTAGGAAGCCAAGAGACCCAGTACTTC | CASSQGGLGSQETQYF
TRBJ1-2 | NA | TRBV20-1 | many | TGCAGTGCTCTCCGGCGGGGAACCTACACCTTC | CSALRRGTYTF
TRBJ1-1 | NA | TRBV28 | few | TGTGCCAGCAGTCCATTAGAGTCCCAGGAAGCTTTCTTT | CASSPLESQEAFF
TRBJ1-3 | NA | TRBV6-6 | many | TGTGCCAGCAGTTACGATGGGAGCTACACCATATATTTT | CASSYDGSYTIYF
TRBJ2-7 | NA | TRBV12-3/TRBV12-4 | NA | TGTGCCAGCAGCCCCTACGGACAGTACTTC | CASSPYGQYF
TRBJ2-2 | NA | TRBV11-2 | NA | TGTGCCAGCAGGAGTAGGCAGGGGCTGTACGGGGAGCTGTCTTTT | CASRSRQGLYGELSF
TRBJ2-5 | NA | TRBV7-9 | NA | NA | CASSFYICSASKQVGETQYF
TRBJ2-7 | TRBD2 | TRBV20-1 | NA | TGCAGTGCTAGAGAACCAACGGGACTAGCGGGTGAGCAGTACTTC | CSAREPTGLAGEQYF
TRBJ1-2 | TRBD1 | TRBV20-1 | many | TGCAGTGCCCCCAACACGGACAGGGGGTATGGCTACACCTTC | CSAPNTDRGYGYTF
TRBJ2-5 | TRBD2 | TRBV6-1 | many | TGTGCCAGCAGTGAAGAGGCGGGACTAGTTCAAGAGACCCAGTACTTC | CASSEEAGLVQETQYF
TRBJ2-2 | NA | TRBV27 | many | TGTGCCAGCAGCCCAGATTTCGGCACCGGGGAGCTGTTTTTT | CASSPDFGTGELFF
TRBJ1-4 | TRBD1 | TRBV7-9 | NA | TGTGCCATCAACAGGGGACAGGGTATAACTAATGAAAAACTGTTTTTT | CAINRGQGITNEKLFF
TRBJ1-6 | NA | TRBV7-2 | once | TGTGCCAGCAGCTTGACGGGACGGCGTAATTCACCCCTCCACTTT | CASSLTGRRNSPLHF
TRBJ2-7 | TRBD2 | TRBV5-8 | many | TGTGCCAGCAGCGAGGGGACTAGCATCGGCGAGCAGTACTTC | CASSEGTSIGEQYF
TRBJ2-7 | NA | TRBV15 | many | TGTGCCACCAGCAGAGATCTGGGTAGCTCCTACGAGCAGTACTTC | CATSRDLGSSYEQYF
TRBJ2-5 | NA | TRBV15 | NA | TGTGCCACCAGCAGTCCCCCCGGGCGGGCCCAGTACTTC | CATSSPPGRAQYF
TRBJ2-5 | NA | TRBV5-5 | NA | TGTGCCAGCAGCAGGGACTTCGGCGGGGAGGAGACCCAGTACTTC | CASSRDFGGEETQYF
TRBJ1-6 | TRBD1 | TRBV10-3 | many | TGTGCCATCAGTGGCGGACAGGGTGAAGGGTCCTATAATTCACCCCTCCACTTT | CAISGGQGEGSYNSPLHF
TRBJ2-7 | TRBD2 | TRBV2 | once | TGTGCCAGCAGTGCCCTACTAGCGGGAGCCGGCGAGCAGTACTTC | CASSALLAGAGEQYF